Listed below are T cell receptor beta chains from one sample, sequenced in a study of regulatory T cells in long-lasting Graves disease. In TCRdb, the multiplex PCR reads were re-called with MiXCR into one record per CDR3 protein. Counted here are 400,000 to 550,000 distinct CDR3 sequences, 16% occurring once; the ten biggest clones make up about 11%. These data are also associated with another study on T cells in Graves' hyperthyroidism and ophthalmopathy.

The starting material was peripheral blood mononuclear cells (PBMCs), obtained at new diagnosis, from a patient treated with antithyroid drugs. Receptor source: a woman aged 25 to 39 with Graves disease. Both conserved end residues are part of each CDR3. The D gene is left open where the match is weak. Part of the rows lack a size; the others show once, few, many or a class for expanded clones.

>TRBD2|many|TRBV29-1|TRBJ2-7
CSVESLAGTGEQYF
TGCAGCGTTGAAAGCCTAGCGGGAACGGGGGAGCAGTACTTC
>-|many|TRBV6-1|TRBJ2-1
CAGSAYRLGEQFF
TGTGCCGGATCAGCGTATAGGCTGGGTGAGCAGTTCTTC
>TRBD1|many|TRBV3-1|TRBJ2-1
CASSQERGREQFF
TGTGCCAGCAGCCAAGAAAGGGGGCGGGAGCAGTTCTTC
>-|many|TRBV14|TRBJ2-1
CASSQGDASVDEQFF
TGTGCCAGCAGCCAAGGGGACGCGAGCGTGGATGAGCAGTTCTTC
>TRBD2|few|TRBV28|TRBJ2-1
CASGAIGTSGYNEQFF
TGTGCCAGCGGTGCAATCGGGACTAGCGGTTACAATGAGCAGTTCTTC
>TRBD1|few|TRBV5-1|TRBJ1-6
CASRGQGNSPLHF
TGCGCCAGCAGGGGACAGGGTAATTCACCCCTCCACTTT
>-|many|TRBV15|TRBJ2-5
CATSGRGNQETQYF
TGTGCCACCAGCGGCCGGGGGAACCAAGAGACCCAGTACTTC
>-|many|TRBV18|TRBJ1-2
CASSTNQGNYGYTF
TGTGCCAGCTCAACTAATCAGGGGAACTATGGCTACACCTTC
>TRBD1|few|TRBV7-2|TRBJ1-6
CASSMTGADNSPLHF
TGTGCCAGCAGCATGACAGGGGCGGATAATTCACCCCTCCACTTT
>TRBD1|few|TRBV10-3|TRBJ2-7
CAIRRGQDVREQYF
TGTGCCATCAGGAGGGGGCAGGACGTGCGGGAGCAGTACTTC
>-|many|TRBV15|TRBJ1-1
CATSKRTSPEAFF
TGTGCCACCAGCAAAAGGACTTCCCCTGAAGCTTTCTTT
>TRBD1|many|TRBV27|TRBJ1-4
CASSASGQINEKLFF
TGTGCCAGCAGTGCCTCGGGACAGATTAATGAAAAACTGTTTTTT
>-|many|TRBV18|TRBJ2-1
CASSPRGGLGRGNEQFF
TGTGCCAGCTCACCAAGGGGAGGACTGGGCCGCGGTAATGAGCAGTTCTTC
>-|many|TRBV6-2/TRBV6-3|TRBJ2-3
CASSWGPDTQYF
TGTGCCAGCAGTTGGGGCCCTGATACGCAGTATTTT
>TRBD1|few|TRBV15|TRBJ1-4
CATSAPGQGNEKLFF
TGTGCCACCAGCGCTCCGGGACAGGGAAATGAAAAACTGTTTTTT
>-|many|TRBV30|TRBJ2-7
CAWSGLARSYEQYF
TGTGCCTGGAGTGGTCTAGCGAGGTCCTACGAGCAGTACTTC
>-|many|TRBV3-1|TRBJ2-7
CASSLYPSGTYEQYF
TGTGCCAGCAGCCTCTATCCTTCAGGGACCTACGAGCAGTACTTC
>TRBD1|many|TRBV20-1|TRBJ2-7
CSARSTRQGWGEQYF
TGCAGTGCTAGATCCACGCGACAGGGATGGGGCGAGCAGTACTTC
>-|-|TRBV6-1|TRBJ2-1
CASSNTITDTIGLREQFF
TGTGCCAGCAGCAACACAATAACGGACACTATCGGACTCAGAGAGCAGTTCTTC
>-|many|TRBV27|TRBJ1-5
CASSLSINQPQHF
TGTGCCAGCAGTTTGAGTATAAATCAGCCCCAGCATTTT
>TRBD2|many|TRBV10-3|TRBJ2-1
CAITAGLAGSNEQFF
TGTGCCATCACAGCTGGTTTAGCGGGGTCGAATGAGCAGTTCTTC
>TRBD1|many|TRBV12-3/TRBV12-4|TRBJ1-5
CASSLATGGNQPQHF
TGTGCCAGCAGTTTAGCAACAGGGGGCAATCAGCCCCAGCATTTT
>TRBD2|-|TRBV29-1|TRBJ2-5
CSVRTGRETQYF
TGCAGCGTTAGGACCGGGAGGGAGACCCAGTACTTC
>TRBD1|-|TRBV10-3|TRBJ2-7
CAIPTGTGSDEQYF
TGTGCCATACCCACCGGGACAGGGTCCGACGAGCAGTACTTC
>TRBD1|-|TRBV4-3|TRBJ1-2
CASSQGDSINHGYTF
TGCGCCAGCAGCCAAGGGGACAGCATAAACCATGGCTACACCTTC
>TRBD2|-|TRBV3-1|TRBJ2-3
CASSQGTWASGGTDTQYF
TGTGCCAGCAGCCAAGGGACGTGGGCTAGCGGGGGAACAGATACGCAGTATTTT
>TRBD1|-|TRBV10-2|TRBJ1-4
CASSAEGQGIAGNEKLFF
TGCGCCAGCAGTGCAGAGGGACAGGGAATTGCGGGTAATGAAAAACTGTTTTTT
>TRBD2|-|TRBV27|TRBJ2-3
CASSRTSGRIPDTQYF
TGTGCCAGCAGTCGGACTAGCGGGAGGATCCCAGATACGCAGTATTTT
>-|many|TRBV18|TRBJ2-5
CASSRQRAPQETQYF
TGTGCCAGCTCCCGACAGCGCGCCCCCCAAGAGACCCAGTACTTC
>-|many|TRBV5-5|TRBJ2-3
CASSGGLLTLTGTDTQYF
TGTGCCAGCAGCGGCGGCCTTCTCACTCTCACGGGCACAGATACGCAGTATTTT
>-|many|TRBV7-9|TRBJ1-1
CASSSNPYATDLNTEAFF
TGTGCCAGCAGCTCGAACCCATATGCGACAGATTTGAACACTGAAGCTTTCTTT
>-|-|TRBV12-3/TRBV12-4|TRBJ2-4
CASRDGGRGTKNIQYF
TGTGCCAGCAGGGATGGGGGGCGCGGGACCAAAAACATTCAGTACTTC
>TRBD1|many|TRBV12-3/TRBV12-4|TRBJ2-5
CASSLTGLDETQYF
TGTGCCAGCAGTTTGACAGGGCTGGATGAGACCCAGTACTTC
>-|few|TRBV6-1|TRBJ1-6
CASSLAGDDSPLHF
TGTGCCAGCAGTCTCGCCGGGGACGATTCACCCCTCCACTTT
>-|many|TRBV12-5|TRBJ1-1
CASGSYPTGPRYTEAFF
TGTGCTAGTGGCTCCTATCCTACAGGGCCTCGGTACACTGAAGCTTTCTTT
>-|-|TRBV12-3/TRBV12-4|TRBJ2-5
CASSMRRSQETQYF
TGTGCCAGCAGTATGCGGCGGAGCCAAGAGACCCAGTACTTC
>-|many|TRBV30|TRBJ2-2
CAWKEGGLNTGELFF
TGTGCCTGGAAGGAGGGGGGACTGAACACCGGGGAGCTGTTTTTT